Presented here are 19 T cell receptor beta chains from one specimen sequenced in a study of blood T cell repertoires in COVID-19. Repertoires were generated with immunoSEQ multiplex PCR, while TCRdb's copy carries only in-frame clones and drops some. The sample contains roughly 220,000 clones, 65% to 85% of which appear only once. Sequencing input: PBMCs or T cells enriched from blood (not recorded which). The receptors shown here come from a woman aged 40 to 50 who had recovered from COVID-19.

This chain connects TRBV4-1 to TRBJ1-4; a possible D gene is TRBD1 (6 bases). V lost 5 bases to trimming and J lost 3 bases, with 13 bases between them. From germline, CDR1 is MGHRA and CDR2 YSYEKL. The CDR3 has 15 amino acids. CDR3 nucleotide sequence: TGCGCCAGCAGCGCCCCAGGGGTTCCTAATGAAAAACTGTTTTTT. It specifies CASSAPGVPNEKLFF.

The chain uses TRBV12-3 or TRBV12-4 and TRBJ1-5, with TRBD1 matching over 8 bases. Trimming took 9 bases from V and 3 from J; bases not matched to a gene: 4. This CDR3 contains 13 residues. In DNA form, the CDR3 reads TGTGCCAGTTCGGACAGGGTCAATCAGCCCCAGCATTTT. It yields the protein CASSDRVNQPQHF.

This clone came up a few times. The V gene is TRBV28, the J gene TRBJ1-6; tentatively, D is TRBD1 (5 bases). The V gene lost 7 bases and the J gene lost 9 bases, with 13 bases spanning the gap. This CDR3 has 13 amino acids. Germline CDR1 MDHEN, CDR2 SYDVKM. The CDR3 protein is CASMGRGRSPLHF. CDR3 nucleotide sequence: TGTGCCAGCATGGGGCGGGGCCGTTCACCCCTCCACTTT.

This rearrangement joins TRBV5-1 to TRBJ2-3; 9 bases are shared with TRBD1. The CDR3 loop spans 13 amino acids. Unmatched junction bases numbered 5, after V lost 6 bases and J lost 6 bases. The germline gives CDR1 SGHRS, CDR2 YFSETQ. The CDR3 DNA sequence: TGCGCCAGCACCGGGACAGGGACGGATACGCAGTATTTT. Protein sequence: CASTGTGTDTQYF.

The chain is built from TRBV6-5 and TRBJ2-7; 8 nucleotides match TRBD1. The CDR3 extends over 13 amino acids. Germline CDR1 is MNHEY and CDR2 is SVGAGI. With V trimmed by 7 bases and J by 2 bases, 4 bases remained unmatched. CDR3 DNA sequence: TGTGCCAGCATAAGACAGGGGACCTACGAGCAGTACTTC. Its protein product is CASIRQGTYEQYF.

The genes are TRBV6-2 or TRBV6-3 and TRBJ2-7; 7 nucleotides align to TRBD2. Germline CDR1 is MNHEY and CDR2 is SVGEGT. CDR3 length equals 13 residues. The V segment lost 5 bases and the J segment 7 bases; nucleotides outside the gene matches: 8. In DNA form, the CDR3 reads TGTGCCAGCAGTCTCCTAGGAGCGGGGGAGCAGTACGTC. The encoded protein is CASSLLGAGEQYV.

The J gene is TRBJ2-1, the V gene TRBV5-1; 8 bases map to TRBD1. Germline CDR1 reads SGHRS; CDR2 reads YFSETQ. The CDR3 length is 15 residues. After removal of 3 bases from V and 2 bases from J, the junction contained 4 bases not matched to a gene. CDR3 in amino acids: CASSYQTGAYNEQFF. The CDR3 DNA is TGCGCCAGCAGCTACCAGACAGGGGCCTACAATGAGCAGTTCTTC.

V gene TRBV28 combines with J gene TRBJ1-5, with TRBD1 identical over 11 bases. This CDR3 comprises 15 residues. Trimming took 3 bases from V and 7 from J; bases not matched to a gene: 5. Germline CDR1 reads MDHEN; CDR2 reads SYDVKM. The CDR3 DNA follows: TGTGCCAGCAGTTTGGGACAGGGGGACGGGCAGCCCCAGCATTTT. This codes for CASSLGQGDGQPQHF.

The chain employs TRBV28 and TRBJ2-5, with 8 bases aligning to TRBD1. The V segment lost 5 bases and the J segment 1 base; nucleotides outside the gene matches: 6. This CDR3 has 15 residues. CDR1 and CDR2 (germline): MDHEN, SYDVKM. The CDR3 here is CASSRPGQGQETQYF. The CDR3, as DNA: TGTGCCAGCAGTCGGCCAGGACAGGGCCAAGAGACCCAGTACTTC.

The V call is TRBV18, the J call TRBJ1-4; D uncertain. The CDR3 runs 14 residues. Between the trimmed V and J ends, which lost 5 bases and 3 bases, there was a span of 10 bases. Germline V gene sequence: CDR1 KGHSH, CDR2 LQKENI. The CDR3: CASSRRESNEKLFF. The CDR3 DNA reads as TGTGCCAGCTCAAGGAGGGAATCTAATGAAAAACTGTTTTTT.

CDR3 protein: CAWSGVGDSEQYF. CDR3 in DNA: TGTGCCTGGAGTGGAGTTGGGGACTCTGAGCAGTACTTC. The chain uses TRBV30 and TRBJ2-7; TRBD2 might be the D (6 bases). Germline V lookup: CDR1 GTSNPN, CDR2 SVGIG (reference sequence). This CDR3 contains 13 residues. V dropped 1 base and J dropped 7 bases, with 14 bases sitting between them.

The V gene is TRBV5-6, the J gene TRBJ2-2, with 9 bases aligning to TRBD1. This CDR3 contains 15 residues. Germline trimming cut 4 bases from V and 10 bases from J; bases unmatched to any gene: 11. Germline values: CDR1 SGHDT, CDR2 YYEEEE. CDR3 region: CASSNPRTGVEELFF. The CDR3 bases are TGTGCCAGCAGCAATCCTAGGACAGGGGTCGAGGAGCTGTTTTTT.

The count of this clone is one. In DNA form, the CDR3 reads TGTGCCAGTAGGAGACCGGGGAGGATTGCGACTGAAGCTTTCTTT. Its translation: CASRRPGRIATEAFF. J is TRBJ1-1 and V is TRBV19, with D unresolved. Germline loops: CDR1 LNHDA, CDR2 SQIVND (reference sequence). This CDR3 has 15 amino acids. The V end was cut by 6 bases, the J end by 5 bases, with 19 bases between.

This chain connects TRBV30 to TRBJ1-3; D is perhaps TRBD1 (5 bases). Germline loops: CDR1 GTSNPN, CDR2 SVGIG (reference sequence). The CDR3 is 13 amino acids. The V gene lost 4 bases and the J gene lost 4 bases, with 11 bases spanning the gap. CDR3 amino acids: CAWMVRTGNTIYF. Here the CDR3 DNA reads TGTGCCTGGATGGTGAGGACAGGAAACACCATATATTTT.

V is TRBV3-1 (or the pseudogene TRBV3-2) and J is TRBJ1-6; D is uncertain. V lost 2 bases and J 0 bases, leaving 17 bases between the germline ends. Germline loops: CDR1 LGHDT, CDR2 YNNKEL (reference sequence). This CDR3 region has 19 residues. The CDR3 DNA sequence: TGTGCCAGCAGCCAAACACGGAGAGAGGGATCCTCCTATAATTCACCCCTCCACTTT. Translating it yields CASSQTRREGSSYNSPLHF.

V is TRBV2 and J is TRBJ1-1, with D maybe TRBD1 (6 bases). Germline V gives CDR1 SNHLY, CDR2 FYNNEI. Trimming removed 6 bases from V and 0 bases from J, with 14 bases in between. The CDR3 covers 15 residues. The CDR3 reads CASSGGAVMNTEAFF. The DNA of the CDR3 is TGTGCCAGCAGCGGGGGGGCAGTAATGAACACTGAAGCTTTCTTT.

This chain joins TRBV7-2 and TRBJ1-3; tentative D call: TRBD1 (5 bases). From germline, CDR1 is SGHTA and CDR2 FQGNSA. The ends were cut back, 5 bases at V and 4 bases at J, with 15 bases in the middle. The CDR3 contains 15 residues. DNA of the CDR3: TGTGCCAGCAGCATCGGAGGGGCGGGAGGAAACACCATATATTTT. This encodes CASSIGGAGGNTIYF.

V and J are TRBV3-1 (or the pseudogene TRBV3-2) and TRBJ2-1; 9 nucleotides line up with TRBD2. Germline V gene data show CDR1 as LGHDT and CDR2 as YNNKEL (reference sequence). The CDR3 totals 17 residues. Trimming removed 1 base from V and 5 bases from J; junction bases left unmatched: 9. The CDR3 here is CASSQGRGLAADNEQFF. In DNA, the CDR3 is TGTGCCAGCAGCCAAGGCCGGGGACTAGCCGCCGACAATGAGCAGTTCTTC.

The chain links TRBV5-1 to TRBJ2-1; the match to TRBD2 covers 8 bases. Per germline, CDR1 SGHRS and CDR2 YFSETQ. There are 16 residues in the CDR3. V shed 3 bases and J 8 bases; nucleotides not matched to a gene: 13. The CDR3 loop reads CASSSGRGGRTDEQFF. The CDR3 region has the DNA TGCGCCAGCAGCTCCGGCAGGGGCGGGAGGACGGATGAGCAGTTCTTC.